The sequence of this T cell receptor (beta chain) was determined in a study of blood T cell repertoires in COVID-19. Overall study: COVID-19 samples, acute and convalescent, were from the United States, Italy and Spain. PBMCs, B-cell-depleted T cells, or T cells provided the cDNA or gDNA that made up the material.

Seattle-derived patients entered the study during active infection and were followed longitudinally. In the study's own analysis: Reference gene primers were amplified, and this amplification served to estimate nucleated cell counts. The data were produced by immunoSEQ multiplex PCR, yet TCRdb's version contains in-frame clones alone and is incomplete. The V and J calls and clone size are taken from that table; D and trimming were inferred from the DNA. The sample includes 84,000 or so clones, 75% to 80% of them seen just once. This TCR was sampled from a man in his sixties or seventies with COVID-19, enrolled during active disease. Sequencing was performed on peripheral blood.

The CDR3 sequence is CASSDLGQGAFGYTF. DNA of the CDR3: TGTGCCAGCAGTGACCTGGGCCAGGGGGCTTTTGGCTACACCTTC. V and J are TRBV25-1 and TRBJ1-2; 8 bases fit TRBD1. The ends lost 3 bases at V and 7 bases at J; junction bases unmatched: 10. The CDR3 contains 15 residues. CDR1 MGHDK and CDR2 SYGVNS come from the germline V gene.